The T cell receptor (beta chain) described here comes from a study of cytomegalovirus exposure and HLA in healthy donors. Study context: According to later analysis, the same platform produced the roughly 110 validation and under 700 first-cohort repertoires.

Study observations and caveats: Clusters of TCRs from the first cohort tended to co-occur in the approximately 120 validation repertoires (as a later analysis found). Both high specificity and high sensitivity reportedly marked the classifier's diagnosis of cytomegalovirus status. Cytomegalovirus association was listed for 164 TCR beta chains.

Comments on this clone: Its matching antigen is unknown.

The germline gives CDR1 MNHEY, CDR2 SMNVEV (reference sequence). Germline trimming cut 3 bases from V and 4 bases from J; bases unmatched to any gene: 4. The CDR3 runs 15 residues. Generated by immunoSEQ multiplex PCR, the TCRdb table keeps only in-frame clones and is missing some. The repertoire holds a few hundred thousand clones, with around 91% as singletons. The sequence derives from a woman between 18 and 29 years old in good health and CMV-seronegative. The chain couples TRBV27 to TRBJ2-1, with TRBD2 matching over 9 bases. The specimen was PBMCs. In DNA form, the CDR3 reads TGTGCCAGCAGTTTTAGGCGGGGGGGATACAATGAGCAGTTCTTC. Its protein is CASSFRRGGYNEQFF.